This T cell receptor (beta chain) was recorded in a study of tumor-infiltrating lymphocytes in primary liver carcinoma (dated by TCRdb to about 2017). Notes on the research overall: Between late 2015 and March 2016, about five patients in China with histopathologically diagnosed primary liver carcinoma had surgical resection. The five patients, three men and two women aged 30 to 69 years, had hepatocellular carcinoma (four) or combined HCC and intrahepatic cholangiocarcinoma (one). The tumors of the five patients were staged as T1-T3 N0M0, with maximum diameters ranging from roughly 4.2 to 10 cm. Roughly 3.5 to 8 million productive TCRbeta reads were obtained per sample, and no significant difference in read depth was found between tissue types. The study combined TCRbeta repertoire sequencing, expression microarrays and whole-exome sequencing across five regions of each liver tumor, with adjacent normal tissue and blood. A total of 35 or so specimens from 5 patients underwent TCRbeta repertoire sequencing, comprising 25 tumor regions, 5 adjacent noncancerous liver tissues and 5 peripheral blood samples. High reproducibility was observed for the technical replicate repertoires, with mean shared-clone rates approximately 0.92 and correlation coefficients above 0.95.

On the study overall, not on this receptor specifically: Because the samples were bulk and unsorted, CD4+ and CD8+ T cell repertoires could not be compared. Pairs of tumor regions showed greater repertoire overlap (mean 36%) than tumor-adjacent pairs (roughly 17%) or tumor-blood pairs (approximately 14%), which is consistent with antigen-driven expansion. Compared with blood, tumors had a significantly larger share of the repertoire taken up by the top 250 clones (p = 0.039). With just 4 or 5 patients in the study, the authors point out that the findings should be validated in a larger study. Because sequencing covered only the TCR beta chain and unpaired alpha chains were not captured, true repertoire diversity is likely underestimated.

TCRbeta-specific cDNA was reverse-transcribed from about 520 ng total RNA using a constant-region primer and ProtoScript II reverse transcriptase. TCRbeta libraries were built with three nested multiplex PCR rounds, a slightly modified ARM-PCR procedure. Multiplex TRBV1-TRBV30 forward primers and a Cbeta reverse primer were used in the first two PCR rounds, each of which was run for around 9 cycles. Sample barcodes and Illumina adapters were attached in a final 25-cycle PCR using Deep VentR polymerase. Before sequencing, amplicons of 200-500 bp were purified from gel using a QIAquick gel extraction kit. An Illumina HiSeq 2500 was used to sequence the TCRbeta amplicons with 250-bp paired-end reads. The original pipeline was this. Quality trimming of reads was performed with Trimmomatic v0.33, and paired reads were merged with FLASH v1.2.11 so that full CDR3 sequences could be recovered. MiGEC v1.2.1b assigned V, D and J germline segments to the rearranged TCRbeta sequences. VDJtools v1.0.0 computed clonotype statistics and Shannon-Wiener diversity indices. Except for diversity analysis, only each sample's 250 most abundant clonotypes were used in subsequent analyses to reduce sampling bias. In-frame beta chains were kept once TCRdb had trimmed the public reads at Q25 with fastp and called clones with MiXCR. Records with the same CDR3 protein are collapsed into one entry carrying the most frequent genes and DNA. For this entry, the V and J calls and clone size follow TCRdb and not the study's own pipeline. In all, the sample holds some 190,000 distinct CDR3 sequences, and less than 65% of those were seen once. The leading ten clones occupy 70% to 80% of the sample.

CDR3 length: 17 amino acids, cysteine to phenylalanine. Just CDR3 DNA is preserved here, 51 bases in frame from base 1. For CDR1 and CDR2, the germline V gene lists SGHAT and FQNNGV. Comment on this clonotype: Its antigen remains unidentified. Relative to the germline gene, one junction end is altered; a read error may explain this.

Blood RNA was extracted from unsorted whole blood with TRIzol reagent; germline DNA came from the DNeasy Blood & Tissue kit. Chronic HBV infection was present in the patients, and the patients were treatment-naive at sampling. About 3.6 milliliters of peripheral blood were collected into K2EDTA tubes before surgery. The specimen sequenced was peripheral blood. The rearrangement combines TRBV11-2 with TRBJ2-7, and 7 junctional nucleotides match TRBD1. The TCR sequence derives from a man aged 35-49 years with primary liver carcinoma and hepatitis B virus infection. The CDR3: CASSIDRVLSISYERYF. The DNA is TGTGCCAGCAGCATAGACAGGGTTCTGAGTATTTCCTACGAGCGGTACTTC.